Listed below are T cell receptor beta chains from one sample, sequenced in a study of blood T cell repertoires in COVID-19. The data were produced by immunoSEQ multiplex PCR, yet TCRdb's version contains in-frame clones alone and is incomplete. The sample includes about 200,000 clones, 65% to 90% of them seen just once. The sequencing sample was made of PBMCs or T cells enriched from blood (not recorded which). These TCRs come from a woman between 40 and 50 years old with acute COVID-19. CDR3s include the opening cysteine and the closing phenylalanine or tryptophan. The order of the fields is D gene, J gene, clone size, V gene, CDR3 protein, CDR3 DNA. D genes are given only for firm matches. Some rows have no size entry. The others give once, few or many, or a class for an expanded clone.

>TRBD2|TRBJ2-5|NA|TRBV18
CASSLWTSASKETQYF
TGTGCCAGCTCACTCTGGACTAGCGCGTCAAAAGAGACCCAGTACTTC
>TRBD1|TRBJ1-1|few|TRBV7-9
CASSEGAGGAWDTEAFF
TGTGCCAGCAGCGAGGGGGCAGGGGGCGCTTGGGACACTGAAGCTTTCTTT
>NA|TRBJ2-3|NA|TRBV28
CASSQLAGLTANLGTDTQYF
TGTGCCAGCAGCCAGTTGGCAGGACTCACCGCTAATCTCGGCACAGATACGCAGTATTTT
>TRBD1|TRBJ1-2|NA|TRBV29-1
CSADPKTGNYGYTF
TGCAGCGCCGACCCTAAGACAGGGAACTATGGCTACACCTTC
>TRBD1|TRBJ1-5|few|TRBV19
CASSITGVNQPQHF
TGTGCCAGTAGTATCACAGGGGTCAATCAGCCCCAGCATTTT
>NA|TRBJ2-5|once|TRBV5-1
CASSFDGRTEETQYF
TGCGCCAGCAGCTTTGACGGGAGGACAGAAGAGACCCAGTACTTC
>TRBD1|TRBJ2-7|once|TRBV11-3
CASSPGEGAYEQYF
TGTGCCAGCAGCCCTGGCGAGGGGGCGTACGAGCAGTACTTC
>NA|TRBJ2-2|NA|TRBV7-2
CASSLRGPGELFF
TGTGCCAGCAGCTTGCGAGGGCCCGGGGAGCTGTTTTTT
>NA|TRBJ1-3|NA|TRBV6-5
CASSYSISGSGNTIYF
TGTGCCAGCAGTTACTCGATTAGCGGCTCTGGAAACACCATATATTTT
>NA|TRBJ2-4|NA|TRBV7-3
CASSLTASLAKNIQYF
TGTGCCAGCAGCTTAACGGCATCCCTAGCCAAAAACATTCAGTACTTC
>NA|TRBJ1-6|NA|TRBV6-5
CAIQGGDNSPLHF
TGTGCCATACAGGGTGGAGATAATTCACCCCTCCACTTT
>NA|TRBJ1-6|NA|TRBV3-1/TRBV3-2
CASSQGSSYNSPLHF
TGTGCCAGCAGCCAGGGGAGTTCCTATAATTCACCCCTCCACTTT
>NA|TRBJ2-7|NA|TRBV25-1
CASSPPPGLSTEQYF
TGTGCCAGCAGTCCCCCCCCAGGGCTTTCTACCGAGCAGTACTTC
>TRBD1|TRBJ2-4|NA|TRBV5-1
CASSPGTGENIQYF
TGCGCCAGCAGCCCGGGGACAGGGGAAAACATTCAGTACTTC
>TRBD2|TRBJ2-1|NA|TRBV4-1
CASSQFGTSPLREQFF
TGCGCCAGCAGCCAGTTCGGGACTAGTCCTCTACGGGAGCAGTTCTTC
>TRBD1|TRBJ2-3|NA|TRBV27
CASSFLSPGQGGDTQYF
TGTGCCAGCAGTTTCCTCTCCCCGGGACAGGGGGGAGATACGCAGTATTTT
>NA|TRBJ2-5|NA|TRBV2
CASSPALGGAQETQYF
TGTGCCAGCAGTCCAGCGCTGGGGGGGGCCCAAGAGACCCAGTACTTC
>TRBD1|TRBJ2-7|NA|TRBV27
CASSGGFRTGERGVYEQYF
TGTGCCAGCAGTGGTGGTTTCCGGACAGGGGAACGGGGCGTCTACGAGCAGTACTTC
>NA|TRBJ2-2|NA|TRBV10-3
CAISLRQDTGELFF
TGTGCCATCAGCCTCCGACAGGACACCGGGGAGCTGTTTTTT
>NA|TRBJ2-7|NA|TRBV21-1
CASRGLAAEQYF
TGTGCCAGCAGGGGACTAGCGGCAGAGCAGTACTTC
>TRBD1|TRBJ1-2|NA|TRBV24-1
CATSPKGQGNYGYTF
TGTGCCACCAGCCCCAAGGGACAGGGGAACTATGGCTACACCTTC
>NA|TRBJ2-1|NA|TRBV15
CATSRVGYEQFF
TGTGCCACCAGCAGAGTGGGCTATGAGCAGTTCTTC
>TRBD2|TRBJ2-1|NA|TRBV5-1
CASGAGGLAANEQFF
TGCGCCAGCGGAGCTGGTGGACTAGCCGCCAATGAGCAGTTCTTC
>TRBD1|TRBJ1-2|NA|TRBV19
CASSEDRGGYTF
TGTGCCAGTAGTGAGGACAGGGGCGGCTACACCTTC